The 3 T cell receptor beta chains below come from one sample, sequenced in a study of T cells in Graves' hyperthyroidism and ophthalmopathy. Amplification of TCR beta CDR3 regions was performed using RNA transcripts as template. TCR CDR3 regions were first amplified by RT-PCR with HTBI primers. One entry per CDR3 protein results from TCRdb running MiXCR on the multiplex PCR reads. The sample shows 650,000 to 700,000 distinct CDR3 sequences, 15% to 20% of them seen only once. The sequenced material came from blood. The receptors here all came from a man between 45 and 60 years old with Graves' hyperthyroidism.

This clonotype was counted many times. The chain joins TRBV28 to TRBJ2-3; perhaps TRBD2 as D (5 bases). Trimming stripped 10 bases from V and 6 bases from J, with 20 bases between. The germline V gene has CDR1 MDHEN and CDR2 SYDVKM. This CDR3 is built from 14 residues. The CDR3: CATAVIRRGDTQYF. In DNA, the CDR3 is TGTGCCACCGCGGTGATCCGGAGAGGGGATACGCAGTATTTT.

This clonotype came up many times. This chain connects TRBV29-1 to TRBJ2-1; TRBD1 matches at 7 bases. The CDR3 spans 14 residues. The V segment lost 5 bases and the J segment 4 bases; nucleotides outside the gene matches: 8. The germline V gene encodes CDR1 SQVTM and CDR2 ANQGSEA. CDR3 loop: CSVYRQGLYNEQFF. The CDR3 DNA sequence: TGCAGCGTTTATAGACAGGGATTATACAATGAGCAGTTCTTC.

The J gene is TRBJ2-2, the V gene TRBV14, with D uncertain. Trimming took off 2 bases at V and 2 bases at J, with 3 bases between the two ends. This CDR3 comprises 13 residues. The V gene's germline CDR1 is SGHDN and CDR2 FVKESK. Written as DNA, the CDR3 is TGTGCCAGCAGCCAATATAACACCGGGGAGCTGTTTTTT. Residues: CASSQYNTGELFF.